This is a list of T cell receptor beta chains from one sample in a study of Ad26.COV2.S vaccination and SARS-CoV-2 variants. TCRdb keeps only in-frame clones here, not all; method: immunoSEQ multiplex PCR. The sample consists of about 320,000 clones, around 85% of them appearing once. The sample in question was peripheral blood, obtained in a trial of Ad26.COV2.S vaccine versus placebo. These TCRs come from a person aged 18-65 years who received the Ad26.COV2.S COVID-19 vaccine or a placebo. Each CDR3 is given with its conserved first and last residue. D genes are given only for firm matches. Not every row has a clone size; where given, it reads once, few, many or a size class.

D: -; J: TRBJ2-5; size: -; V: TRBV20-1; DNA: TGCAGTGCTAGGGAGACCCAGTACTTC; CDR3: CSARETQYF
D: -; J: TRBJ2-7; size: -; V: TRBV2; DNA: TGTGCCGGTGCGGGACAGAGCGAGCAGCAGTACTTC; CDR3: CAGAGQSEQQYF
D: -; J: TRBJ1-5; size: once; V: TRBV19; DNA: TGTGCCAGTAGTCAAGGGGTGGGGTATAGCAATCAGCCCCAGCATTTT; CDR3: CASSQGVGYSNQPQHF
D: -; J: TRBJ1-2; size: -; V: TRBV2; DNA: TGTGCCAGCAGTGCAGCAGGAGCCTATGGCTACACCTTC; CDR3: CASSAAGAYGYTF
D: -; J: TRBJ1-3; size: many; V: TRBV7-9; DNA: TGTGCCAGCAGCCCAACCACACGTACCTCTGGAAACACCATATATTTT; CDR3: CASSPTTRTSGNTIYF
D: -; J: TRBJ1-3; size: -; V: TRBV7-9; DNA: TGTGCCAGCAGCTTAGATCTGGGACGCAGGAACACCATATATTTT; CDR3: CASSLDLGRRNTIYF
D: -; J: TRBJ1-6; size: -; V: TRBV27; DNA: TGTGCCAGCAGGGGCGGAGGGGAAGGTCGGAATTCACCCCTCCACTTT; CDR3: CASRGGGEGRNSPLHF
D: -; J: TRBJ1-6; size: few; V: TRBV9; DNA: TGTGCCAGCAGCGTGGATACGGGGGAAGGATCACCCCTCCACTTT; CDR3: CASSVDTGEGSPLHF
D: -; J: TRBJ2-1; size: -; V: TRBV14; DNA: TGTGCCAGCAGCCCCAGCCACAATGAGCAGTTCTTC; CDR3: CASSPSHNEQFF
D: -; J: TRBJ1-3; size: once; V: TRBV3-1/TRBV3-2; DNA: TGTGCCAGCAGCCAAGATACCGTCTGGAACACCATATATTTT; CDR3: CASSQDTVWNTIYF
D: -; J: TRBJ2-1; size: -; V: TRBV9; DNA: TGTGCCAGCAGCGTCGGCCACGGATTCCTTCGGGATGAGCAGTTCTTC; CDR3: CASSVGHGFLRDEQFF
D: -; J: TRBJ2-1; size: -; V: TRBV7-9; DNA: TGTGCCAGCAGCTTAGCGAGGGCACACATTGGCTCCTACAATGAGCAGTTCTTC; CDR3: CASSLARAHIGSYNEQFF
D: -; J: TRBJ2-1; size: few; V: TRBV6-4; DNA: TGTGCCAGCAGTGACTCGGTTGGTACTCTCAGTGAGCAGTTCTTC; CDR3: CASSDSVGTLSEQFF
D: -; J: TRBJ2-7; size: -; V: TRBV4-2; DNA: TGTGCCAGCAGCCAAGAGTGGGGGGGCCACTACGAGCAGTACTTC; CDR3: CASSQEWGGHYEQYF
D: -; J: TRBJ2-7; size: once; V: TRBV6-7; DNA: TGTGCCAGCAGTTATTACCGACAGCCGGCCTCCTACGAGCAGTACTTC; CDR3: CASSYYRQPASYEQYF
D: -; J: TRBJ2-7; size: -; V: TRBV7-8; DNA: TGTGCCAGCAGCTTGGGGAGCCCAGATAGGAACTTC; CDR3: CASSLGSPDRNF
D: TRBD1; J: TRBJ2-7; size: -; V: TRBV5-7; DNA: TGTGCCAGCAGCACCGCGGGGACAGGGCCCGCGACCTCCTACGAGCAGTACTTC; CDR3: CASSTAGTGPATSYEQYF
D: TRBD2; J: TRBJ2-3; size: -; V: TRBV4-2; DNA: TGTGCCAGCAGCCAAACCATAGCGGGGGGGCGCACAGATACGCAGTATTTT; CDR3: CASSQTIAGGRTDTQYF
D: -; J: TRBJ1-6; size: -; V: TRBV28; DNA: TGTGCCAGCAGCCCCCCAGGGGCCTCCTATTCACCCCTCCACTTT; CDR3: CASSPPGASYSPLHF
D: TRBD1; J: TRBJ2-5; size: once; V: TRBV28; DNA: TGTGCCAGCGGCTCCTCGGGACAGCCCCAAGAGACCCAGTACTTC; CDR3: CASGSSGQPQETQYF
D: TRBD1; J: TRBJ2-7; size: once; V: TRBV7-9; DNA: TGTGCCAGCAGCTTTTTCCAGGGGGACGAGCAGTACTTC; CDR3: CASSFFQGDEQYF
D: -; J: TRBJ2-5; size: -; V: TRBV12-3/TRBV12-4; DNA: TGTGCCAGCAGCTTTAGGGGGTTAGAGACCCAGTACTTC; CDR3: CASSFRGLETQYF
D: -; J: TRBJ1-6; size: few; V: TRBV30; DNA: TGTGCCTGGAGCCTGACCGGGACCAATAATTCACCCCTCCACTTT; CDR3: CAWSLTGTNNSPLHF
D: TRBD1; J: TRBJ2-7; size: -; V: TRBV28; DNA: TGTGCCAGCAGACCGCCGACAGGGGGCTCCTACGAGCAGTACTTC; CDR3: CASRPPTGGSYEQYF
D: TRBD1; J: TRBJ2-2; size: -; V: TRBV18; DNA: TGTGCCAGCTCACGACAGGGACCGAACACCGGGGAGCTGTTTTTT; CDR3: CASSRQGPNTGELFF
D: -; J: TRBJ1-2; size: -; V: TRBV5-4; DNA: TGTGCCAGCAGCTTGGATTCATATGGCTACACCTTC; CDR3: CASSLDSYGYTF
D: -; J: TRBJ1-2; size: -; V: TRBV6-6; DNA: TGTGCCAGCACGGTAAAGGGAATCGGGTTGAACTATGGCTACACCTTC; CDR3: CASTVKGIGLNYGYTF
D: -; J: TRBJ2-5; size: -; V: TRBV18; DNA: TGTGCCAGCTCACCACCCGCAGGGGAGGCCGAGACCCAGTACTTC; CDR3: CASSPPAGEAETQYF
D: -; J: TRBJ2-1; size: once; V: TRBV7-9; DNA: TGTGCCAGCAGCCCCCCCGGGACCTGGAGGGAAAATGAGCAGTTCTTC; CDR3: CASSPPGTWRENEQFF
D: TRBD2; J: TRBJ2-7; size: -; V: TRBV11-2; DNA: TGTGCCAGCAGCTACCCCGAGCGACTAGCGGGGCCCCTCGAGCAGTACTTC; CDR3: CASSYPERLAGPLEQYF
D: TRBD1; J: TRBJ1-3; size: few; V: TRBV4-1; DNA: TGCGCCAGCAGCCCGGACAGGGGAGGAAACACCATATATTTT; CDR3: CASSPDRGGNTIYF
D: -; J: TRBJ2-1; size: -; V: TRBV7-9; DNA: TGTGCCAGCAGCTTAGGGTCTTACAATGAGCAGTTCTTC; CDR3: CASSLGSYNEQFF
D: TRBD1; J: TRBJ2-5; size: -; V: TRBV28; DNA: TGTGCCAGCCAGAATGACAGGGGAGGATCAGAGACCCAGTACTTC; CDR3: CASQNDRGGSETQYF
D: -; J: TRBJ2-5; size: -; V: TRBV5-6; DNA: TGTGCCAGCAGCTTGGCCACGGGGGTTGCAGAGACCCAGTACTTC; CDR3: CASSLATGVAETQYF
D: -; J: TRBJ1-2; size: -; V: TRBV2; DNA: TGTGCCAGCAGTGAGGCCAGCAACTATGGCTACACCTTC; CDR3: CASSEASNYGYTF
D: -; J: TRBJ2-1; size: -; V: TRBV4-1; DNA: TGCGCCAGCAGCCACCGGGACGTTAAAGACAATGAGCAGTTCTTC; CDR3: CASSHRDVKDNEQFF
D: TRBD2; J: TRBJ2-1; size: -; V: TRBV3-1/TRBV3-2; DNA: TGTGCCAGCAGCCGACCGGGACTAGCGGGGGCAAATGAGCAGTTCTTC; CDR3: CASSRPGLAGANEQFF
D: TRBD1; J: TRBJ1-2; size: -; V: TRBV3-1/TRBV3-2; DNA: TGTGCCAGCAGCCAAGAAGGGCAGGGGGCAGGAGGCTACACCTTC; CDR3: CASSQEGQGAGGYTF
D: TRBD1; J: TRBJ1-2; size: -; V: TRBV7-9; DNA: TGTGCCAGCAGACCGAAAACGACAGGGAGAGAGCCTGGCTACACCTTC; CDR3: CASRPKTTGREPGYTF
D: TRBD1; J: TRBJ1-5; size: -; V: TRBV27; DNA: TGTGCCAGCAGCCCTCGACAGGGGGCACGTCAGCCCCAGCATTTT; CDR3: CASSPRQGARQPQHF
D: -; J: TRBJ1-2; size: once; V: TRBV7-2; DNA: TGTGCCAGCAGCTTAGAAGCCAGGGACTATGGCTACACCTTC; CDR3: CASSLEARDYGYTF
D: TRBD2; J: TRBJ2-7; size: -; V: TRBV7-6; DNA: TGTGCCAGCAGCCTCGGGACTAGCGGGGGGGGACCGCCCTACGAGCAGTACTTC; CDR3: CASSLGTSGGGPPYEQYF
D: TRBD2; J: TRBJ2-2; size: few; V: TRBV6-2/TRBV6-3; DNA: TGTGCCAGCAGTTACTCCTTATCGGGACTAGCAATTAACACCGGGGAGCTGTTTTTT; CDR3: CASSYSLSGLAINTGELFF
D: TRBD1; J: TRBJ2-3; size: -; V: TRBV11-2; DNA: TGTGCCAGCAGCTTAGTGTCACCCGGACAGGGTCCGGATACGCAGTATTTT; CDR3: CASSLVSPGQGPDTQYF
D: -; J: TRBJ1-1; size: once; V: TRBV3-1/TRBV3-2; DNA: TGTGCCAGCAGCCCCCCAGGGGTTCGCCCTGAAGCTTTCTTT; CDR3: CASSPPGVRPEAFF
D: -; J: TRBJ2-1; size: -; V: TRBV28; DNA: TGTGCCAGCACCATTACGCCGCCAGGCTTCAATGAGCAGTTCTTC; CDR3: CASTITPPGFNEQFF
D: -; J: TRBJ2-2; size: -; V: TRBV27; DNA: TGTGCCAGCAGTTTATTATCCGGGGAGCTGTTTTTT; CDR3: CASSLLSGELFF
D: -; J: TRBJ2-5; size: -; V: TRBV5-1; DNA: TGCGCCAGCAGCTTTGTGGACAGCTCACAAGAGACCCAGTACTTC; CDR3: CASSFVDSSQETQYF
D: -; J: TRBJ2-1; size: -; V: TRBV9; DNA: TGTGCCAGCAGCGTAGGTATGGCAATTCCCCATTACAATGAGCAGTTCTTC; CDR3: CASSVGMAIPHYNEQFF
D: -; J: TRBJ1-6; size: -; V: TRBV28; DNA: TGTGCCAGCAGTTTTCCAGGCTATAATTCACCCCTCCACTTT; CDR3: CASSFPGYNSPLHF
D: TRBD1; J: TRBJ1-1; size: -; V: TRBV13; DNA: TGTGCCAGCAGCTTCTTTGGACAGGGACACACTGAAGCTTTCTTT; CDR3: CASSFFGQGHTEAFF